This T cell receptor beta chain derives from a study of control samples from healthy donors and cancer patients. Generated by immunoSEQ multiplex PCR, the TCRdb table keeps only in-frame clones and is missing some. The table includes roughly 130,000 clones, approximately 90% detected once. The CDR3 covers 11 residues. Trimming shortened V by 9 bases and J by 5 bases, and 9 bases separated the two germline ends. This receptor was taken from a man younger than 30 in good health. Sequencing input: blood. The gene calls are TRBV12-3 or TRBV12-4 and TRBJ2-3; D uncertain. The CDR3 DNA sequence: TGTGCCAGTTTAGAGGTAGATACGCAGTATTTT. It encodes CASLEVDTQYF.